Shown below are 26 T cell receptor beta chains from a single sample sequenced in a study of blood T cell repertoires in COVID-19. Repertoires were generated with immunoSEQ multiplex PCR, while TCRdb's copy carries only in-frame clones and drops some. The sample shows a few hundred thousand clones, 91% of them seen only once. The sample was PBMCs or T cells enriched from blood (not recorded which). The receptors shown here come from a woman aged 35 to 49 who had been exposed to COVID-19.

This rearrangement joins TRBV6-5 to TRBJ1-4, with D perhaps TRBD1 (6 bases). The CDR3 totals 16 residues. Per germline, CDR1 MNHEY and CDR2 SVGAGI. V gave up 0 bases and J gave up 8 bases, with 16 bases separating them. The CDR3 DNA sequence: TGTGCCAGCAGTTACTCGAGGGGAGAGGGGGAGGAAAAACTGTTTTTT. It yields the protein CASSYSRGEGEEKLFF.

The chain uses TRBV21-1 and TRBJ1-2; the D call of TRBD1 is as the table states it, not checked on the DNA. TRBV21-1 is an annotated pseudogene. The CDR3 sequence is 12 residues long. CDR3 DNA sequence: TGTGCCAGCGACAGTTCCAACTATGGCTACACCTTC. Protein sequence: CASDSSNYGYTF.

Comment on this clone: Sequence at one end of the junction differs from germline and may be a read error. CDR3 region: CASSATSGGALTGIF. The CDR3 nucleotides are TGTGCCAGCAGTGCCACTAGCGGGGGCGCATTAACGGGGATCTTC. The chain couples TRBV2 to TRBJ2-1; 11 bases are a match to TRBD2. This CDR3 is 15 amino acids long. Germline V gene data show CDR1 as SNHLY and CDR2 as FYNNEI.

The table lists this clone with a count of one. The gene calls are TRBV6-5 and TRBJ2-7; D possibly corresponds to TRBD2 (6 bases). CDR1 is MNHEY and CDR2 is SVGAGI in the germline V gene. The germline V and J ends were trimmed by 7 bases and 2 bases, with 15 bases remaining between them. The CDR3 is 14 amino acids. CDR3 amino acids: CASNRGGVTYEQYF. The CDR3 region has the DNA TGTGCCAGCAACCGCGGCGGGGTTACCTACGAGCAGTACTTC.

The V gene is TRBV9, the J gene TRBJ2-1; 8 bases agree with TRBD2. This CDR3 contains 15 residues. V dropped 2 bases and J dropped 5; count of bases not matched to a gene: 6. Germline CDR1 is SGDLS and CDR2 is YYNGEE. The CDR3 sequence: CASSVYSGENNEQFF. The CDR3 DNA follows: TGTGCCAGCAGCGTTTATAGCGGGGAAAACAATGAGCAGTTCTTC. Full variable domain (rest looked up from reference TRBV9 and TRBJ2-1): DSGVTQTPKHLITATGQRVTLRCSPRSGDLSVYWYQQSLDQGLQFLIQYYNGEERAKGNILERFSAQQFPDLHSELNLSSLELGDSALYFCASSVYSGENNEQFFGPGTRLTVL.

V usage is TRBV7-9 and J usage is TRBJ2-2; 11 nucleotides line up with TRBD2. The CDR3 has 19 residues. V dropped 7 bases and J dropped 2; count of bases not matched to a gene: 15. In germline, CDR1 is SEHNR, CDR2 FQNEAQ (reference sequence). DNA of the CDR3: TGTGCCAGCACCAAATATGGTCTAGCGGGGGGAAATAACACCGGGGAGCTGTTTTTT. It specifies CASTKYGLAGGNNTGELFF.

The chain has TRBV6-5 and TRBJ2-7, with unresolved D. Germline CDR1 reads MNHEY; CDR2 reads SVGAGI. The ends were cut back, 4 bases at V and 1 base at J, with 5 bases in the middle. This CDR3 has 12 amino acids. The CDR3 coding sequence is TGTGCCAGCAGTTTCCAGTCCTACGAGCAGTACTTC. It translates to CASSFQSYEQYF.

This chain links TRBV5-1 with TRBJ2-3, with 8 bases matching TRBD2. V gave up 0 bases and J gave up 4 bases; unmatched junction bases: 4. The CDR3 contains 15 residues. The germline CDR1 and CDR2 sequences are SGHRS and YFSETQ. For the CDR3, the DNA is TGCGCCAGCAGCTTGGCGAGCGGGAGCGCAGATACGCAGTATTTT. Encoded protein: CASSLASGSADTQYF.

The chain joins TRBV5-1 to TRBJ1-1; TRBD1 matches at 8 bases. CDR1 and CDR2 (germline): SGHRS, YFSETQ. The junction had 14 bases not matched to a gene; V was cut back by 0 bases and J by 4 bases. The CDR3 runs 18 residues. The CDR3 protein is CASSLAGPQGVGGTEAFF. The CDR3 DNA sequence: TGCGCCAGCAGCTTGGCCGGGCCACAGGGGGTGGGAGGCACTGAAGCTTTCTTT.

The table lists this clone with a count of one. The chain recombines TRBV18 with TRBJ1-2; 7 nucleotides align to TRBD1. V shed 4 bases and J 3 bases; nucleotides not matched to a gene: 2. The CDR3 length is 13 residues. Germline V gene sequence: CDR1 KGHSH, CDR2 LQKENI. The CDR3 is CASSLQGYYGYTF. The CDR3 DNA follows: TGTGCCAGCTCACTACAGGGGTACTATGGCTACACCTTC.

CDR3 sequence (DNA): TGTGCCAGCGCCCTACAGGGGGCATCTGGTAATGAGCAGTTCTTC. Encoded protein: CASALQGASGNEQFF. The chain combines TRBV16 with TRBJ2-1; 9 nucleotides match TRBD1. The CDR3 loop spans 15 amino acids. Germline-derived CDR1 and CDR2 are KGHSY and FQNENV. The V and J ends lost 8 bases and 7 bases, in that order; junction bases with no gene match: 12.

This rearrangement joins TRBV19 to TRBJ2-7, with a tentative D call TRBD2 (6 bases). CDR1 is LNHDA and CDR2 is SQIVND in the germline V gene (reference sequence). This CDR3 contains 13 residues. Trimming pared 4 bases from V and 6 bases from J, leaving 13 bases between. CDR3 sequence reads: CASSRGRAGEQYF. CDR3 DNA sequence: TGTGCCAGTAGTAGGGGAAGAGCGGGCGAGCAGTACTTC.

This clone turned up a few times. The CDR3 is CASSLPGQRYGYTF. The CDR3 nucleotides are TGCGCCAGCAGTTTGCCGGGACAGAGGTATGGCTACACCTTC. The chain employs TRBV10-2 and TRBJ1-2; TRBD1 matches at 7 bases. This CDR3 is 14 amino acids long. Germline CDR1 and CDR2: WSHSY and SAAADI. Trimming took 5 bases from V and 5 from J; bases not matched to a gene: 8.

J is TRBJ1-4 and V is TRBV7-9; 10 bases align to TRBD1. Trimming removed 7 bases from V and 6 bases from J; junction bases left unmatched: 8. CDR1 and CDR2 (germline): SEHNR, FQNEAQ (reference sequence). The CDR3 contains 15 residues. CDR3 nucleotides: TGTGCCAGCACCTACTCCGGGACAGGGGATGAAAAACTGTTTTTT. It encodes CASTYSGTGDEKLFF.

The chain combines TRBV4-2 with TRBJ2-3; 9 bases line up with TRBD1. Germline CDR1 LGHNA, CDR2 YNFKEQ. This CDR3 is 21 amino acids long. V lost 0 bases to trimming and J lost 3 bases; unmatched junction nucleotides: 19. The CDR3: CASSQEVSGTGFVMLTDTQYF. In nucleotides, the CDR3 is TGTGCCAGCAGCCAAGAAGTTTCCGGGACAGGGTTCGTTATGCTGACAGATACGCAGTATTTT.

Regarding this clone: Additional DNA sequences in this sample encode the identical CDR3. This chain connects TRBV7-3 to TRBJ1-2, with 8 bases fitting TRBD1. Trimming cost V 5 bases and J 4 bases; bases outside gene matches: 3. Germline-derived CDR1 and CDR2 are SGHTA and FQGTGA. The CDR3 is 13 amino acids. The CDR3 sequence is CASSLTGGYGYTF. CDR3 nucleotides: TGTGCCAGCAGCCTTACAGGGGGCTATGGCTACACCTTC.

The rearrangement links TRBV15 to TRBJ1-1, with D possibly matching TRBD1 (6 bases). Germline CDR1 LNHNV, CDR2 YYDKDF (reference sequence). The V gene lost 0 bases and the J gene lost 1 base, with 15 bases spanning the gap. This CDR3 contains 17 residues. The CDR3 is CATSRDRGGWGNTEAFF. The DNA of the CDR3 is TGTGCCACCAGCAGAGATCGGGGGGGCTGGGGGAACACTGAAGCTTTCTTT.

This clone was detected once. The genes are TRBV5-1 and TRBJ2-1, with TRBD1 matching 8 bases. This CDR3 is 13 amino acids long. Germline values: CDR1 SGHRS, CDR2 YFSETQ. The V gene end was trimmed by 4 bases and the J gene end by 8 bases; junction bases not matched to a gene: 5. This CDR3 reads CASSPDRGHEQFF. The CDR3 DNA sequence: TGCGCCAGCAGCCCAGACAGGGGCCATGAGCAGTTCTTC.

This clone was seen once. The chain links TRBV25-1 to TRBJ1-6, with TRBD1 matching over 10 bases. Germline trimming cut 7 bases from V and 9 bases from J; bases unmatched to any gene: 9. Germline values: CDR1 MGHDK, CDR2 SYGVNS. CDR3 size: 15 residues. The CDR3 DNA follows: TGTGCCAGCACCGCGCCCGGGACAGGGGTTTCACCCCTCCACTTT. This sequence encodes CASTAPGTGVSPLHF.

The chain links TRBV7-9 to TRBJ1-1, with D hard to call. This CDR3 contains 12 residues. V was clipped by 6 bases and J by 5 bases, with 10 bases between them. Germline V lookup: CDR1 SEHNR, CDR2 FQNEAQ (reference sequence). The CDR3 here is CASRAAETEAFF. The CDR3 DNA follows: TGTGCCAGCAGAGCTGCGGAGACTGAAGCTTTCTTT.

The V call is TRBV5-1, the J call TRBJ2-3; D perhaps matches TRBD2 (6 bases). This CDR3 has 17 amino acids. Trimming removed 0 bases from V and 0 bases from J, with 14 bases in between. Germline-derived CDR1 and CDR2 are SGHRS and YFSETQ. CDR3 sequence reads: CASSLVETRASTDTQYF. In nucleotides, the CDR3 is TGCGCCAGCAGCTTGGTCGAGACTAGGGCTAGCACAGATACGCAGTATTTT.

The chain couples TRBV5-6 to TRBJ1-2; 8 nucleotides agree with TRBD1. Per the germline V gene, CDR1 is SGHDT and CDR2 is YYEEEE. This CDR3 has 12 amino acids. Trimming at V came to 4 bases and at J to 8 bases, leaving 4 bases not matched to a gene. The CDR3 is CASSPTGEGYTF. The DNA for the CDR3 is TGTGCCAGCAGCCCGACAGGGGAGGGCTACACCTTC.

The chain has TRBV5-1 and TRBJ1-6, with no clear D. The V and J ends lost 2 bases and 3 bases respectively, with 3 bases between them. This CDR3 is built from 13 residues. CDR1 SGHRS and CDR2 YFSETQ come from the germline V gene. The CDR3 bases are TGCGCCAGCAGCTTCAACTATAATTCACCCCTCCACTTT. Its translation is CASSFNYNSPLHF.

This clone was recorded many times. The chain links TRBV27 to TRBJ2-3, with D possibly TRBD1 on 5 matching bases. This CDR3 has 16 amino acids. Germline CDR1 reads MNHEY; CDR2 reads SMNVEV (reference sequence). V gave up 7 bases and J gave up 1 base, with 18 bases separating them. The CDR3 loop is CASTSGKGLGTDTQYF. Written as DNA, the CDR3 is TGTGCCAGCACCTCAGGGAAGGGTTTGGGCACAGATACGCAGTATTTT.

This clone occurred once. The V and J genes are TRBV12-3 or TRBV12-4 and TRBJ2-1; D unclear. Trimming pared 3 bases from V and 0 bases from J, leaving 3 bases between. CDR3 size: 13 residues. The CDR3 nucleotides are TGTGCCAGCAGTTTCCTCTCCTACAATGAGCAGTTCTTC. Translating it yields CASSFLSYNEQFF.

The rearrangement joins TRBV7-2 to TRBJ2-1, with 8 bases fitting TRBD1. This CDR3 comprises 14 residues. Trimming cost V 3 bases and J 5 bases; bases outside gene matches: 3. From germline, CDR1 is SGHTA and CDR2 FQGNSA. The CDR3 protein is CASSLGQANNEQFF. For the CDR3, the DNA is TGTGCCAGCAGCTTGGGACAGGCTAACAATGAGCAGTTCTTC.